The clone carrying this T cell receptor beta chain was seen at least ten times. Antigen specificity is unknown. This sample was taken from a study of T cell repertoires in cytomegalovirus infection. Study in general: Both CMV infection and a matching HLA type were indicated by public TCR beta signatures.

Study results and limitations: In two of eight donors, the top clonotype was HLA-C-restricted CMV-specific. Cumulative frequency of public TCR beta families picked out carriers of CMV plus the relevant HLA.

TCRdb used MiXCR to reprocess the reads, holding one entry per CDR3 protein. Here the sample spans 150,000 to 190,000 distinct CDR3 sequences, 23% being singletons. The sequencing sample was made of PBMCs. This sequence was found in a human donor in good health (CMV status not recorded). Some clones in this sample may be carry-over from other donors' samples.

CDR3: CASSLALRLASYNEQFF. CDR3 in DNA: TGTGCCAGCAGCTTAGCGCTTCGCCTAGCATCCTACAATGAGCAGTTCTTC. The chain uses TRBV7-2 and TRBJ2-1; possibly TRBD2 for D (5 bases). Between the trimmed V and J ends, which lost 0 bases and 1 base, there was a span of 13 bases. The CDR3 is 17 amino acids. The germline CDR1 and CDR2 sequences are SGHTA and FQGNSA.